One and the same sample provided the 14 T cell receptor beta chains below, sequenced in a study of T cell responses to AZD1222 COVID-19 vaccine. Profiling relied on immunoSEQ multiplex PCR, and the TCRdb table lists in-frame clones only, not all of them. The profile shows 55,000 to 70,000 clones, 80% to 85% of them singletons. Source: peripheral blood, taken on day 0 of AZD1222 vaccination. Every receptor here comes from an adult in good health.

For this clone: The junction departs from the called germline gene at one end, perhaps through a read error. The chain combines TRBV7-7 with TRBJ2-3; 7 bases are a match to TRBD2. Per the germline V gene, CDR1 is SSHAT and CDR2 is FNYEAQ (reference sequence). This CDR3 contains 15 residues. For the CDR3, the DNA is TGTGCTAGCAGCTTCGGGAGCGGGGGCACAGATACGCAGTATTTT. It codes for CASSFGSGGTDTQYF.

The chain has TRBV24-1 and TRBJ2-3; no clear D gene. In germline, CDR1 is KGHDR, CDR2 SFDVKD. The V and J ends lost 4 bases and 8 bases respectively, with 12 bases between them. CDR3 length equals 13 residues. CDR3 loop: CATSDPGSGTQYF. As DNA, the CDR3 is TGTGCCACCAGTGACCCCGGATCGGGTACGCAGTATTTT.

The rearrangement uses TRBV5-1 and TRBJ1-5; tentatively, D is TRBD1 (5 bases). There are 15 residues in the CDR3. The V gene's germline CDR1 is SGHRS and CDR2 YFSETQ. The V gene lost 2 bases and the J gene lost 5 bases, with 14 bases spanning the gap. The CDR3 is CASSFGQGGDQPQHF. Here the CDR3 DNA reads TGCGCCAGCAGCTTCGGCCAGGGAGGGGATCAGCCCCAGCATTTT.

The genes are TRBV27 and TRBJ1-1; D uncertain. The CDR3 is 14 residues long. Germline V gene lookup returns CDR1 MNHEY and CDR2 SMNVEV (reference sequence). Trimming pared 4 bases from V and 0 bases from J, leaving 9 bases between. CDR3 in amino acids: CASSYGSLNTEAFF. The CDR3 DNA reads TGTGCCAGCAGTTACGGGTCCTTGAACACTGAAGCTTTCTTT.

The gene calls are TRBV5-4 and TRBJ1-2; unclear D gene. Germline V CDR1 and CDR2: SGHNT, YYREEE (reference sequence). The germline V and J ends were trimmed by 4 bases and 8 bases, with 15 bases remaining between them. The CDR3 covers 13 residues. The CDR3 DNA reads as TGTGCCAGCAGCCCACGTGGGGTTTACGGCTACACCTTC. This encodes CASSPRGVYGYTF.

CDR3 sequence reads: CASSGLSTDTQYF. The CDR3 DNA is TGTGCCAGCAGCGGTTTAAGCACAGATACGCAGTATTTT. The chain links TRBV6-6 to TRBJ2-3; D is unclear. This CDR3 is built from 13 residues. With 6 bases removed from V and 0 bases from J, the gap between germline ends came to 7 bases. Germline V gene sequence: CDR1 MNHNY, CDR2 SVGAGI (reference sequence).

The rearrangement uses TRBV7-2 and TRBJ1-3; maybe TRBD1 (5 bases). Trimming removed 3 bases from V and 1 base from J, with 13 bases in between. This CDR3 has 16 amino acids. Per germline, CDR1 SGHTA and CDR2 FQGNSA. CDR3 DNA: TGTGCCAGCAGCTTGGGGCGTCGACGGTCTGGAAACACCATATATTTT. Translated, it gives CASSLGRRRSGNTIYF.

This clone was picked up one time. The V call is TRBV10-3, the J call TRBJ1-2; D is unclear. Per germline, CDR1 ENHRY and CDR2 SYGVKD. The V gene lost 5 bases and the J gene lost 4 bases, with 14 bases spanning the gap. The length of the CDR3 is 14 residues. CDR3 bases: TGTGCCATCAGTAAGGACCTTGTAGGCTATGGCTACACCTTC. Residues: CAISKDLVGYGYTF.

CDR3 coding DNA: TGTGCCAGCAGGCGACAGGGGACCAAAAACATTCAGTACTTC. Translating it yields CASRRQGTKNIQYF. The rearrangement uses TRBV28 and TRBJ2-4; TRBD1 matches 8 bases. CDR1 and CDR2 from the germline V gene are MDHEN and SYDVKM. With 6 bases clipped from V and 2 bases from J, the junction kept 3 bases outside the gene matches. The CDR3 runs to 14 residues. Filled out from reference TRBV28 and TRBJ2-4, the complete variable domain reads DVKVTQSSRYLVKRTGEKVFLECVQDMDHENMFWYRQDPGLGLRLIYFSYDVKMKEKGDIPEGYSVSREKKERFSLILESASTNQTSMYLCASRRQGTKNIQYFGAGTRLSVL.

The rearrangement joins TRBV5-1 to TRBJ2-7; D assignment may be TRBD1 or TRBD2 (6 bases each). The V end was cut by 0 bases, the J end by 6 bases, with 16 bases between. The CDR3 is 15 residues long. The germline V gene encodes CDR1 SGHRS and CDR2 YFSETQ. The DNA for the CDR3 is TGCGCCAGCAGCTTGGAAGGGGGGACTGGTGGCGAGCAGTACTTC. Translating gives CASSLEGGTGGEQYF.

This clone occurred a few times. The rearrangement uses TRBV5-4 and TRBJ1-1, with a tentative D call TRBD1 (5 bases). With 0 bases removed from V and 1 base from J, the gap between germline ends came to 13 bases. The germline CDR1 and CDR2 sequences are SGHNT and YYREEE (reference sequence). CDR3 length: 16 residues. The CDR3 reads CASSLDGGTSNTEAFF. In DNA, the CDR3 is TGTGCCAGCAGCTTGGATGGGGGAACTTCGAACACTGAAGCTTTCTTT. The full variable domain, with the rest looked up from reference TRBV5-4 and TRBJ1-1, is ETGVTQSPTHLIKTRGQQVTLRCSSQSGHNTVSWYQQALGQGPQFIFQYYREEENGRGNFPPRFSGLQFPNYSSELNVNALELDDSALYLCASSLDGGTSNTEAFFGQGTRLTVV.

The V call is TRBV18, the J call TRBJ1-6; D gene ambiguous. The CDR3 covers 15 residues. Trimming removed 6 bases at V and 8 bases at J, with 17 bases between. Germline CDR1 is KGHSH and CDR2 is LQKENI. The CDR3 sequence is CASSGREGVYSPLHF. The DNA for the CDR3 is TGTGCCAGCTCTGGCCGTGAAGGAGTTTATTCACCCCTCCACTTT.

The V call is TRBV2, the J call TRBJ2-1, with 7 bases identical to TRBD1. The junction had 12 bases not matched to a gene; V was cut back by 7 bases and J by 6 bases. Germline-derived CDR1 and CDR2 are SNHLY and FYNNEI. The CDR3 is 15 residues long. As DNA, the CDR3 is TGTGCCAGCACGAGGCAGGGGGACACAAGCAATGAGCAGTTCTTC. It specifies CASTRQGDTSNEQFF.

The chain recombines TRBV5-1 with TRBJ1-1; D not certain. Germline-derived CDR1 and CDR2 are SGHRS and YFSETQ. V was shortened by 0 bases and J by 3 bases, with 9 bases between the two germline ends. The CDR3 is 14 residues long. The CDR3 nucleotides read TGCGCCAGCAGCTTGGCCGAAGGTTACACTGAAGCTTTCTTT. Protein product: CASSLAEGYTEAFF.